This T cell receptor beta chain was recovered during a study of B cell selection in AIRE deficiency. Study results and limitations: Shorter CDR3s marked shared Treg sequences, biased toward few non-templated insertions.

The sorted conventional CD4 T cells were gated as CD4+CD127+. Controls came from healthy donors unrelated to patients. The data were produced by immunoSEQ multiplex PCR, yet TCRdb's version contains in-frame clones alone and is incomplete. The profile shows some 24,000 clones, approximately 96% of them singletons. The CDR3 is 14 amino acids. Looked up from germline, CDR1 is SGHRS and CDR2 is YFSETQ. Trimming pared 0 bases from V and 1 base from J, leaving 4 bases between. Remarks on this clone: What it recognizes is unknown.

The specimen sequenced was CD4+CD127+ conventional T cells sorted from PBMCs. The chain uses TRBV5-1 and TRBJ2-2, with D uncertain. This clonotype was obtained from a human donor in good health. CDR3 region: CASSLVLNTGELFF. CDR3 in DNA: TGCGCCAGCAGCTTGGTCTTGAACACCGGGGAGCTGTTTTTT.